Below are 27 T cell receptor delta chains sequenced from a single sample in a study of DNA immune sequencing with unique molecular identifiers. All 8 TRDV and 4 TRDJ genes were targeted in 32-plex amplification of genomic DNA. Adapter PCR followed approximately 3 barcoding PCR cycles that attached a 12-nucleotide UMI. TCRdb re-called the multiplex PCR reads via CATT. The repertoire includes 2,000 to 2,500 delta-chain clones, 11% of them detected once, and just over 50% sits in the top ten. The material sequenced was gamma-delta T cells enriched from blood buffy coat, or unenriched PBMCs (not recorded which). These receptors were obtained from a human donor in good health.

Remarks on this clone: TCRdb has a much larger clone's protein, which differs at residue 8 from the translation of this DNA, likely because of a read error; what is shown is the protein translated from the DNA. CDR3 residues: CACDKLGETQADKLIF. As DNA, the CDR3 is TGTGCCTGTGACAAGCTGGGGGAAACGCAGGCCGATAAACTCATCTTT. The gene calls are TRDV2 and TRDJ1; TRDD3 aligns across 8 bases. Germline lookup yields CDR1 GEAIGNYY and CDR2 EKD. Unmatched junction bases numbered 10, after V lost 2 bases and J lost 3 bases. The CDR3 has 16 amino acids.

Details on this clone: A far larger clone is one base from this, pointing to a likely read error. The chain uses TRDV2 and TRDJ3; TRDD3 is a possible D gene (5 bases). The J gene is absent in TCRdb and was assigned here via DNA matching to germline. Germline CDR1 reads GEAIGNYY; CDR2 reads EKD. The length of the CDR3 is 19 residues. The CDR3 DNA is TGTGCCTGTGACACGGGGGGGCTACGGAGCTCCTGGGACACGCGACAGATGTTTTTC. It is translated as CACDTGGLRSSWDTRQMFF.

Remarks on this clone: This likely came from a read error, as a far larger clone is one base away. The V gene is TRDV2, the J gene TRDJ3, with 7 bases identical to TRDD3. The CDR3 runs to 18 residues. V was clipped by 6 bases and J by 0 bases; unmatched bases: 10. Germline assignment: CDR1 GEAIGNYY and CDR2 EKD. This CDR3 is CACNKILGSSWDTRQMFF. The DNA for the CDR3 is TGTGCCTGTAACAAAATACTGGGGAGCTCCTGGGACACCCGACAGATGTTTTTC.

The sample holds a few counts of this clone. A far larger clone is off by one base, so a read error is likely. The same CDR3 arises from other DNA sequences in this sample as well. J is TRDJ3 and V is TRDV2, with 9 positions matching TRDD3. Germline CDR1 GEAIGNYY, CDR2 EKD. V lost 4 bases to trimming and J lost 4 bases; unmatched junction nucleotides: 16. The CDR3 sequence is 20 residues long. In DNA form, the CDR3 reads TGTGCCTGTGATCCCATTGTACTGGGGGAAAGCTCGTGGGACACCCGACAGATGTTTTTC. Translated: CACDPIVLGESSWDTRQMFF.

The chain carries TRDV2 and TRDJ1, with 13 bases aligning to TRDD3. CDR3 length: 23 amino acids. With 0 bases clipped from V and 0 bases from J, the junction kept 21 bases outside the gene matches. CDR1 and CDR2 (germline): GEAIGNYY, EKD. In nucleotides, the CDR3 is TGTGCCTGTGACACCCCAGGAGACTGGGGGATACGCGACGCTGTTTCGTACACCGATAAACTCATCTTT. Amino acid sequence: CACDTPGDWGIRDAVSYTDKLIF.

This clone was observed many times. The gene calls are TRDV2 and TRDJ1, with TRDD3 matching 10 bases. The length of the CDR3 is 19 residues. CDR1 GEAIGNYY and CDR2 EKD come from the germline V gene. V lost 2 bases to trimming and J lost 0 bases; unmatched junction nucleotides: 14. In DNA form, the CDR3 reads TGTGCCTGTGACAACCTTAGCGATGGGGGATACATGTACACCGATAAACTCATCTTT. It yields the protein CACDNLSDGGYMYTDKLIF.

A note on this clone: It may be a read error: a sequence one base away is much more abundant. No J gene was assigned, while the V gene was called as TRDV1; the table's D call TRDD3 went unverified against the DNA. The CDR3 is 24 amino acids. Germline-derived CDR1 and CDR2 are TSWWSYY and QGS. The CDR3 DNA reads TGTGCTCTTGGGGAACTCGGGACCTACGGGGGGATACCGACCGGGGGGTCGTACACCGATAACCTCATCTTT. Translated, it gives CALGELGTYGGIPTGGSYTDNLIF.

With regard to this clone: The protein TCRdb lists belongs to a much larger clone and differs from this DNA's translation at residue 12, which points to a read error; the protein shown is made from the DNA. V and J are TRDV2 and TRDJ3, with D possibly being TRDD3 (5 bases). Per germline, CDR1 GEAIGNYY and CDR2 EKD. The V and J ends lost 0 bases and 3 bases respectively, with 20 bases between them. This CDR3 comprises 20 residues. This CDR3 reads CACDTLGTTNGFWDTRQMFF. The CDR3 DNA is TGTGCCTGTGACACCTTGGGGACCACGAACGGCTTCTGGGACACCCGACAGATGTTTTTC.

This clone has at least ten counts. The amino acid sequence in TCRdb belongs to a much larger clone and departs from this DNA's translation at residue 9, likely a sequencing read error; the sequence shown is translated from the DNA. Other DNA sequences in this sample translate to the same CDR3. The chain combines TRDV2 with TRDJ1, with 11 bases that match TRDD3. CDR1 GEAIGNYY and CDR2 EKD come from the germline V gene. CDR3 length: 15 amino acids. After removal of 5 bases from V and 4 bases from J, the junction contained 8 bases not matched to a gene. CDR3 region: CACAQLGDMDDKLIF. CDR3 DNA sequence: TGTGCCTGTGCCCAACTGGGGGATATGGACGATAAACTCATCTTT.

The gene calls are TRDV1 and TRDJ1, with 8 bases aligning to TRDD3. Germline CDR1 is TSWWSYY and CDR2 is QGS. The CDR3 spans 18 residues. The junction had 16 bases not matched to a gene; V was cut back by 6 bases and J by 1 base. The CDR3 loop reads CALGIGLLLGGRTDKLIF. In DNA form, the CDR3 reads TGTGCTCTTGGAATCGGTCTATTACTGGGGGGTCGCACCGATAAACTCATCTTT.

Comments on this clone: It differs at one base from a far larger clone, so likely a read error. The chain uses TRDV2 and TRDJ1, with 9 positions matching TRDD3. CDR1 is GEAIGNYY and CDR2 is EKD in the germline V gene. J gave up 0 bases and V 0 bases, and 13 bases lay outside the gene matches. This CDR3 has 19 residues. The CDR3 nucleotides read TGTGCCTGTGACACCTTGTCTTTACTGGGGGAAGTGTACACCGATAAACTCATCTTT. The encoded protein is CACDTLSLLGEVYTDKLIF.

This clone appeared a few times. TCRdb has a much larger clone's protein, which differs at residue 3 from the translation of this DNA, likely because of a read error; what is shown is the protein translated from the DNA. Here the CDR3 DNA reads TGTGCCTATGACAGTCTAGTGTACACCGATAAACTCATCTTT. Translated, it gives CAYDSLVYTDKLIF. The chain links TRDV2 to TRDJ1; D unresolved. This CDR3 has 14 amino acids. Germline-derived CDR1 and CDR2 are GEAIGNYY and EKD.

This clone was counted only a few times. One base separates it from a far larger clone, so it is likely a read error. This rearrangement joins TRDV2 to TRDJ1; 12 bases match TRDD3. This CDR3 region has 18 residues. Germline CDR1 is GEAIGNYY and CDR2 is EKD. V trimming: 0 bases; J trimming: 2 bases; junction bases outside the gene matches: 9. The CDR3 DNA sequence: TGTGCCTGTGACACCGTAAAACTGGGGGATACTTGGACCGATAAACTCATCTTT. Encoded protein: CACDTVKLGDTWTDKLIF.

This clone has at least ten counts. The chain links TRDV1 to TRDJ3, with D possibly TRDD2 on 5 matching bases. Germline assignment: CDR1 TSWWSYY and CDR2 QGS. The ends were cut back, 2 bases at V and 0 bases at J, with 20 bases in the middle. The length of the CDR3 is 21 residues. CDR3: CALGECPTRGFSSWDTRQMFF. The CDR3 DNA reads as TGTGCTCTTGGGGAATGCCCTACTCGGGGCTTTAGCTCCTGGGACACCCGACAGATGTTTTTC.

Concerning this clone: The protein held in TCRdb is that of a much larger clone and does not match this DNA's translation at residue 11, likely because of a read error; the protein shown is translated from the DNA. The chain links TRDV2 to TRDJ1, with TRDD3 identical over 7 bases. This CDR3 contains 17 residues. J gave up 0 bases and V 3 bases, and 12 bases lay outside the gene matches. Germline V gene lookup returns CDR1 GEAIGNYY and CDR2 EKD. The CDR3 here is CACDSLLGAPDTDKLIF. In DNA, the CDR3 is TGTGCCTGTGACTCCCTCCTGGGGGCTCCCGACACCGATAAACTCATCTTT.

Comment on this clone: A far larger clone lies a single base away; this is likely a read error. Other DNA sequences in this specimen translate into the identical CDR3. No J gene call was made, and the V gene is TRDV1; TRDD3 reflects the table's D call only, with no check against the DNA. This CDR3 is built from 24 residues. The germline CDR1 and CDR2 sequences are TSWWSYY and QGS. The CDR3 protein is CALGGYLSSFTRTWGIRRTDKLIF. The CDR3 DNA reads TGTGCTCTTGGGGGCTATCTCTCTTCCTTTACGCGTACCTGGGGGATACGGAGGACCGATAAACTCATCTTC.

The count of this clone is one. A far larger clone lies a single base away; this is likely a read error. This chain connects TRDV1 to TRDJ1; TRDD3 aligns across 7 bases. TCRdb supplies no J gene; here it was assigned by aligning the nucleotide sequence to germline. The CDR3 is made up of 27 amino acids. After removal of 4 bases from V and 4 bases from J, the junction contained 45 bases not matched to a gene. Per germline, CDR1 TSWWSYY and CDR2 QGS. The CDR3 reads CALGVDSSYLRRYWGSSEGAAVDKLIF. The CDR3 DNA is TGTGCTCTTGGGGTGGATTCCTCGTACCTACGCCGCTACTGGGGATCAAGCGAGGGAGCCGCGGTCGATAAACTCATCTTT.

As regards this clone: With only one base between it and a far larger clone, this is likely a read error. This chain uses TRDV2 with TRDJ1; no reliable D call. The CDR3 consists of 20 residues. V was shortened by 3 bases and J by 2 bases, with 30 bases between the two germline ends. Germline CDR1 reads GEAIGNYY; CDR2 reads EKD. This chain's CDR3 is CACDLVTLLEPSVRTDKLIF. The CDR3 nucleotides read TGTGCCTGTGACCTGGTTACTCTGCTGGAGCCCTCCGTGAGGACCGATAAACTCATCTTT.

This clone was observed a few times. TCRdb's protein for this DNA is that of a much larger clone and differs from the translation at residue 7, likely a read error; the protein shown is the DNA translation. The genes are TRDV2 and TRDJ1; tentative D call: TRDD3 (5 bases). The CDR3 has 17 amino acids. Trimming pared 1 base from V and 0 bases from J, leaving 17 bases between. CDR1 is GEAIGNYY, CDR2 EKD, per germline. CDR3 residues: CACDTLWDGKYTDKLIF. CDR3 bases: TGTGCCTGTGACACTCTGTGGGATGGAAAGTACACCGATAAACTCATCTTT.

This clone has just a few counts. It is likely a read error: a sequence one base away is far more abundant. The same CDR3 also results from other DNA sequences found in this sample. The J gene is TRDJ1, the V gene TRDV2; 10 bases are a match to TRDD3. The germline V gene has CDR1 GEAIGNYY and CDR2 EKD. After removal of 0 bases from V and 6 bases from J, the junction contained 18 bases not matched to a gene. The CDR3 covers 19 residues. CDR3 residues: CACDTLVVGDTDPGNKLIF. The CDR3 nucleotides read TGTGCCTGTGACACCCTTGTGGTGGGGGATACTGACCCCGGGAATAAACTCATCTTT.

This clone counts as hyperexpanded. Other DNA sequences in this specimen translate into the identical CDR3. Here the CDR3 DNA reads TGTGCCTGTGCCCAACTGGGGGATAGGGACGATAAACTCATCTTT. Protein sequence: CACAQLGDRDDKLIF. J is TRDJ1 and V is TRDV2, with 11 bases identical to TRDD3. The CDR3 has 15 residues. From germline, CDR1 is GEAIGNYY and CDR2 EKD. With 5 bases clipped from V and 4 bases from J, the junction kept 8 bases outside the gene matches.

The table lists this clone with a few counts. A far bigger clonotype differs at one base, so this is likely a read error. In the same sample, other DNA sequences code for this CDR3. The V and J genes are TRDV2 and TRDJ1; no clear D. Germline lookup yields CDR1 GEAIGNYY and CDR2 EKD. The CDR3 consists of 15 residues. Trimming pared 3 bases from V and 0 bases from J, leaving 13 bases between. The CDR3 protein is CACDLLGTDTDKLIF. CDR3 coding DNA: TGTGCCTGTGACCTACTAGGGACAGACACCGATAAACTCATCTTT.

This clone turned up a few times. The protein given by TCRdb reflects a much larger clone and differs at residue 9 from this DNA's translation, likely from a read error; the protein shown is the DNA's translation. The chain is built from TRDV2 and TRDJ1; 9 bases align to TRDD3. Germline loops: CDR1 GEAIGNYY, CDR2 EKD. J gave up 3 bases and V 2 bases, and 9 bases lay outside the gene matches. The CDR3 extends over 16 amino acids. Here the CDR3 reads CACDKLGDAQADKLIF. CDR3 in DNA: TGTGCCTGTGACAAGCTGGGGGATGCGCAGGCCGATAAACTCATCTTT.

This clone has a handful of counts. A read error is possible here, since a much larger clone lies one base away. Different DNA sequences within this sample yield the same CDR3. V is TRDV2 and J is TRDJ1, with 7 positions matching TRDD3. Per the germline V gene, CDR1 is GEAIGNYY and CDR2 is EKD. CDR3 length: 18 residues. Germline trimming cut 3 bases from V and 0 bases from J; bases unmatched to any gene: 15. The CDR3 DNA is TGTGCCTGTGACGACTTACTTGGGGATATTAAGAACACCGATAAACTCATCTTT. Amino acid sequence: CACDDLLGDIKNTDKLIF.

Concerning this clone: A far larger clone is a single base away, which makes a read error likely. The assigned J gene is TRDJ3, but the V gene is uncalled; TRDD3 is the table's D call, not checked against the DNA. The CDR3 is 21 amino acids. In DNA form, the CDR3 reads TGTGCCTGTGACACCGACGGGGGATACCCCAAGGGCTCCTGGGGCACCCGACAGATGTTTTTC. Amino acid sequence: CACDTDGGYPKGSWGTRQMFF.

This chain links TRDV1 with TRDJ1, with unresolved D. CDR3 size: 14 residues. Germline CDR1 TSWWSYY, CDR2 QGS. Trimming shortened V by 0 bases and J by 0 bases, and 5 bases separated the two germline ends. The CDR3 DNA follows: TGTGCTCTTGGGGAACTACCTCACACCGATAAACTCATCTTT. It encodes CALGELPHTDKLIF.

Relative to its sample, this clone is medium-sized (0.01 to 0.1%). The rearrangement joins TRDV2 to TRDJ3, with 9 bases matching TRDD3. Trimming at V came to 4 bases and at J to 6 bases, leaving 9 bases not matched to a gene. From germline, CDR1 is GEAIGNYY and CDR2 EKD. The length of the CDR3 is 17 residues. The CDR3 loop reads CACDGAGGSPDTRQMFF. Written as DNA, the CDR3 is TGTGCCTGTGATGGGGCTGGGGGATCCCCGGACACCCGACAGATGTTTTTC.